Listed below are T cell receptor beta chains from one sample, sequenced in a study of blood T cells in healthy people across ages. TCRdb itself ran the 5' RACE reads through MiXCR, one entry per CDR3 protein. The repertoire consists of around 1,000,000 distinct CDR3 sequences, with under 30% occurring once and the leading ten covering less than 0.75%. The same sample was also studied in work on T cells of mothers and their children.

Sequencing was performed on blood. These receptors all stem from a girl aged 2 to 10 in good health. CDR3s include the opening cysteine and the closing phenylalanine or tryptophan. The D gene is left open where the match is weak. Part of the rows lack a size; the others show once, few, many or a class for expanded clones.

J: TRBJ2-7; D: .; V: TRBV13; size: few; DNA: TGTGCCAGCAGTCTAAGCCCGCAAACCTACGAGCAGTACTTC; CDR3: CASSLSPQTYEQYF
J: TRBJ1-1; D: .; V: TRBV28; size: .; DNA: TGTGCCAGCAGCTACCCTGGGGACACTGAAGCTTTCTTT; CDR3: CASSYPGDTEAFF
J: TRBJ1-1; D: .; V: TRBV2; size: .; DNA: TGTGCCAGCAGTGAACGGCGGCAGGACGTGAACACTGAAGCTTTCTTT; CDR3: CASSERRQDVNTEAFF
J: TRBJ2-3; D: .; V: TRBV29-1; size: .; DNA: TGCAGCGTTGTTCAGGATCTCGAAGATACGCAGTATTTT; CDR3: CSVVQDLEDTQYF
J: TRBJ1-2; D: TRBD1; V: TRBV7-6; size: .; DNA: TGTGCCAGCAGCTCAACCAGGGGGCAAGTGGATGGCTACACCTTC; CDR3: CASSSTRGQVDGYTF
J: TRBJ2-5; D: .; V: TRBV20-1; size: few; DNA: TGCAGTGCTGGGGGTAAGGAGACCCAGTACTTC; CDR3: CSAGGKETQYF
J: TRBJ2-2; D: .; V: TRBV4-3; size: .; DNA: TGCGCCAGCAGCCAAGATGGGGGTGGGGAGCTGTTTTTT; CDR3: CASSQDGGGELFF
J: TRBJ2-5; D: .; V: TRBV29-1; size: few; DNA: TGCAGCGCGCCGATTGGGGGGACCCAGTACTTC; CDR3: CSAPIGGTQYF
J: TRBJ1-1; D: .; V: TRBV7-9; size: .; DNA: TGTGCCAGCAGCTTAGTTCGGCCGGGGGGCACTGAAGCTTTCTTT; CDR3: CASSLVRPGGTEAFF
J: TRBJ2-5; D: .; V: TRBV29-1; size: few; DNA: TGCAGCGTTGGGGGGACATCGTACCAAGAGACCCAGTACTTC; CDR3: CSVGGTSYQETQYF
J: TRBJ2-7; D: .; V: TRBV20-1; size: .; DNA: TGCAGTGCTAGAGATGGGGCCCTGGGGTACGAGCAGTACTTC; CDR3: CSARDGALGYEQYF
J: TRBJ2-1; D: .; V: TRBV29-1; size: .; DNA: TGCAGCGTCGAAGATGGATCCCCCGACAATGAGCAGTTCTTC; CDR3: CSVEDGSPDNEQFF
J: TRBJ1-1; D: TRBD1; V: TRBV5-1; size: .; DNA: TGTGCCAGCAGCTTGGAAGGGACAGGGAACACTGAAGCTTTCTTT; CDR3: CASSLEGTGNTEAFF
J: TRBJ2-1; D: TRBD2; V: TRBV4-3; size: many; DNA: TGCGCCAGCAGCCAAGATAGCGGGGGGGACCAGTTCTTC; CDR3: CASSQDSGGDQFF
J: TRBJ2-1; D: TRBD2; V: TRBV28; size: few; DNA: TGTGCCAGCAGTTCTCGGACTAGCGGGCCGCAGTTCTTC; CDR3: CASSSRTSGPQFF